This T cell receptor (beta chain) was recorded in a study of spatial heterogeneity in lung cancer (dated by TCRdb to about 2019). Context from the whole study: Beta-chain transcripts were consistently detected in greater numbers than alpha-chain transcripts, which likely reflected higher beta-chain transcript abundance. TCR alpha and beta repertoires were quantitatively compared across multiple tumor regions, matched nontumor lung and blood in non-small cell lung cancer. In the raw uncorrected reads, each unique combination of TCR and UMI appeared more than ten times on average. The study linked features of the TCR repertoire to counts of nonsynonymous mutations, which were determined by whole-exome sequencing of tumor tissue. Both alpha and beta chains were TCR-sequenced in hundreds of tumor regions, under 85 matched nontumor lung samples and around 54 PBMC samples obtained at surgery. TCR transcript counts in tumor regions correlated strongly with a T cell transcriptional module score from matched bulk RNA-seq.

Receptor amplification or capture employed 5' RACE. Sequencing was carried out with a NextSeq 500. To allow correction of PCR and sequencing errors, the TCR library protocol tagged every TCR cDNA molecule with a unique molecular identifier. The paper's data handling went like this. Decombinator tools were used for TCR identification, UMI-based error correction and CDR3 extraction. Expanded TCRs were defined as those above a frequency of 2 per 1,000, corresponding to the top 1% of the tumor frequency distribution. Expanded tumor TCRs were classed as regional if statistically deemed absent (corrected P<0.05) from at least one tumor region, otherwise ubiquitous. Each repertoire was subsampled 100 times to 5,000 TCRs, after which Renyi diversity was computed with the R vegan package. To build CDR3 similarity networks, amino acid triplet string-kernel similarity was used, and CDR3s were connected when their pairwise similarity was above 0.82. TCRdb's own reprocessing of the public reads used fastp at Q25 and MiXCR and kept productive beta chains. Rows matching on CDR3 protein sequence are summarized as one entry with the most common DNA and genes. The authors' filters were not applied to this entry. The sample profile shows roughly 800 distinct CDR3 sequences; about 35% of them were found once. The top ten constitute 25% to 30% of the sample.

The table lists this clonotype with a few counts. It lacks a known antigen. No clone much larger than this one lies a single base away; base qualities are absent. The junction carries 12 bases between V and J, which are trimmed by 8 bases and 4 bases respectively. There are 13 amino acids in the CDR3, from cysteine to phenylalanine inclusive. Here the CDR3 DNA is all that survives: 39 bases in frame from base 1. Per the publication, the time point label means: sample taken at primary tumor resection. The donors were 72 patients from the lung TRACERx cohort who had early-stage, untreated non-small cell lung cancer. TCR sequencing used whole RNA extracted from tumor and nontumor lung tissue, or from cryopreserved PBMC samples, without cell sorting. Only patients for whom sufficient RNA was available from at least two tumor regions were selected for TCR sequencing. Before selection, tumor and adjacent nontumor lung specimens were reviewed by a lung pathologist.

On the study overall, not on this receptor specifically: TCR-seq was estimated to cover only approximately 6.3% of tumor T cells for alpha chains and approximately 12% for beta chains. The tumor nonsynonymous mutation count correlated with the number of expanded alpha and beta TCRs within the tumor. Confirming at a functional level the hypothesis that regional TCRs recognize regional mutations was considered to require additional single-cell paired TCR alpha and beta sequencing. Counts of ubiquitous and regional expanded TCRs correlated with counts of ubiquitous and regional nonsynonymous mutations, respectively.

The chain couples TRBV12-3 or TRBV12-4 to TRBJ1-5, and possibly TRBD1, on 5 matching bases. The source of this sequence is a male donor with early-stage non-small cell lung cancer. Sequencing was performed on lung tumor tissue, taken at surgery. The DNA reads TGTGCCAGCGCGAGGGGCGGGAATCAGCCCCAGCATTTT. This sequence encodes CASARGGNQPQHF.